The rows below give T cell receptor beta chains drawn from one sample of a study of T cell responses to AZD1222 COVID-19 vaccine. Only in-frame clones appear in the TCRdb table, and some are missing; sequencing was by immunoSEQ multiplex PCR. The repertoire holds 69,000 or so clones, with 70% to 90% as singletons. The specimen comprised peripheral blood, sampled 28 days after the second dose of the MenACWY control vaccine. The receptors stem from an adult who received the MenACWY meningococcal vaccine as a control. The CDR3 runs from the conserved cysteine through the conserved F or W. D genes are given only for firm matches. A clone size is listed for some rows: how often the clone was seen (once, few, many), or a class if it is expanded.

V gene	clone size	J gene	D gene	CDR3 protein	CDR3 DNA
TRBV5-1	few	TRBJ1-3	NA	CASSITSGLGDTIYF	TGCGCCAGCAGCATAACATCAGGCTTGGGGGACACCATATATTTT
TRBV5-4	NA	TRBJ2-5	NA	CASSLGIGQETQYF	TGTGCCAGCAGCTTGGGGATAGGGCAAGAGACCCAGTACTTC
TRBV5-1	NA	TRBJ2-5	NA	CASSLARGDETQYF	TGCGCCAGCAGCTTAGCCAGGGGAGACGAGACCCAGTACTTC
TRBV6-5	NA	TRBJ1-1	NA	CASNGGMNTEAFF	TGTGCCAGCAATGGCGGGATGAACACTGAAGCTTTCTTT
TRBV28	NA	TRBJ2-7	TRBD1	CASARSRGQGTEQYF	TGTGCCAGCGCCAGGTCAAGGGGACAGGGGACCGAGCAGTACTTC
TRBV12-3/TRBV12-4	once	TRBJ2-2	NA	CASRRTGELFF	TGTGCCAGCAGACGGACCGGGGAGCTGTTTTTT
TRBV20-1	NA	TRBJ1-1	NA	CSVTTYTEAFF	TGCAGTGTCACAACGTACACTGAAGCTTTCTTT
TRBV7-8	NA	TRBJ2-4	NA	CASSYGPVGFGGIQYF	TGTGCCAGCAGCTATGGTCCGGTTGGGTTTGGAGGCATTCAGTACTTC
TRBV27	few	TRBJ1-5	NA	CASRGGTDYQPQHF	TGTGCCAGCAGGGGAGGGACCGACTATCAGCCCCAGCATTTT
TRBV6-6	NA	TRBJ2-7	TRBD2	CASSLGLAGGMEEQYF	TGTGCCAGCAGTTTGGGACTAGCGGGGGGGATGGAGGAGCAGTACTTC
TRBV29-1	NA	TRBJ2-7	TRBD1	CSVGRTGTGSLEYF	TGCAGCGTTGGGCGAACCGGGACAGGTTCTCTTGAGTACTTC
TRBV5-1	NA	TRBJ2-2	TRBD2	CASSSDPGTSGRYGELFF	TGCGCCAGCAGCTCAGACCCCGGGACTAGCGGGAGATACGGGGAGCTGTTTTTT
TRBV7-9	once	TRBJ2-7	NA	CASSLGGLFSYEQYF	TGTGCCAGCAGCTTAGGGGGCTTATTTTCCTACGAGCAGTACTTC
TRBV6-5	NA	TRBJ1-1	NA	CASSLRGNTEAFF	TGTGCCAGCAGCCTTCGAGGGAACACTGAAGCTTTCTTT
TRBV12-3/TRBV12-4	NA	TRBJ1-1	NA	CASSLAGGAFF	TGTGCCAGCAGTTTAGCCGGGGGAGCTTTCTTT